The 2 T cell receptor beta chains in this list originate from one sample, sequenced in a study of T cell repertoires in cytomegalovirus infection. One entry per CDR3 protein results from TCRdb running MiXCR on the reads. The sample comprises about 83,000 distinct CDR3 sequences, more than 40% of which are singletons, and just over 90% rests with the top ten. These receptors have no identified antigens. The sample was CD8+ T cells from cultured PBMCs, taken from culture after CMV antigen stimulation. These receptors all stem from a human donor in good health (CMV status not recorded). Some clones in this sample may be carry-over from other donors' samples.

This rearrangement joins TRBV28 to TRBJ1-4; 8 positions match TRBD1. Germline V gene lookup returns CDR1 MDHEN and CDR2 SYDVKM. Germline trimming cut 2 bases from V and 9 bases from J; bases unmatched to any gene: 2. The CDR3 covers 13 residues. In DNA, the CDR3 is TGTGCCAGCAGTTTAGGGACAGGTCAAAAACTGTTTTTT. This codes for CASSLGTGQKLFF.

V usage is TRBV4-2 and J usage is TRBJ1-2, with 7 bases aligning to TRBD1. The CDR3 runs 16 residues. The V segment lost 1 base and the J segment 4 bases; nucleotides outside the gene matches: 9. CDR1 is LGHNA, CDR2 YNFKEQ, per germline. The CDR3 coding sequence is TGTGCCAGCAGCCAAGGACAGGGAGTAGTCGGCTATGGCTACACCTTC. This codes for CASSQGQGVVGYGYTF.